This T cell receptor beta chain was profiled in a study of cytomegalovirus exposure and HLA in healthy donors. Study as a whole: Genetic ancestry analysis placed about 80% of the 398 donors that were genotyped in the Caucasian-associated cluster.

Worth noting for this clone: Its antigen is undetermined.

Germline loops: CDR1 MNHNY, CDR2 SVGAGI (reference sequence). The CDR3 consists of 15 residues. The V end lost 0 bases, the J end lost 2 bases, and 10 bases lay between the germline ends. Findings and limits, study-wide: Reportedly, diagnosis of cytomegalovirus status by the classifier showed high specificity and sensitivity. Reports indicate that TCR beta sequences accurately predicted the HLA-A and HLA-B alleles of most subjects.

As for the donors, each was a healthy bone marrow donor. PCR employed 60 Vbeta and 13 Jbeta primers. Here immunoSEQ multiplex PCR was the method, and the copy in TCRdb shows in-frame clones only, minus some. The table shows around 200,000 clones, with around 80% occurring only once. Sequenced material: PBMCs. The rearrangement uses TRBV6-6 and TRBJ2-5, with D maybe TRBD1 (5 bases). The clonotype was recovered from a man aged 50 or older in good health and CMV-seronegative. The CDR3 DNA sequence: TGTGCCAGCAGTTACTCTGGCACAGGTCAAGAGACCCAGTACTTC. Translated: CASSYSGTGQETQYF.